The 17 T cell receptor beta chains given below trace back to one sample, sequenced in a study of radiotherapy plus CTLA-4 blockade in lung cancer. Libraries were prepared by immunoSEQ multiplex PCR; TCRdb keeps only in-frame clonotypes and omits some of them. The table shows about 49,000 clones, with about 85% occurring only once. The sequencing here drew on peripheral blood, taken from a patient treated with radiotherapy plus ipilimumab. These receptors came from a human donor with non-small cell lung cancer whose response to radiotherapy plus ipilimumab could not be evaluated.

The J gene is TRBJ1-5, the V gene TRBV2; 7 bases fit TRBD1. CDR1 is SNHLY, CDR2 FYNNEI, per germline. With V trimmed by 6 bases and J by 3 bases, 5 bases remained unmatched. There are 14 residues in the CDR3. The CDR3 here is CASSGQVPNQPQHF. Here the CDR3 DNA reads TGTGCCAGCAGCGGACAGGTTCCCAATCAGCCCCAGCATTTT.

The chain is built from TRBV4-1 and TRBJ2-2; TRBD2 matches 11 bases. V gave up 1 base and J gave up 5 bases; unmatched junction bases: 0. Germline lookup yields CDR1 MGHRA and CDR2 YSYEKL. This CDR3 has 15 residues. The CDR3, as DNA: TGCGCCAGCAGCCAAGGACTAGCGGGAACCGGGGAGCTGTTTTTT. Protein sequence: CASSQGLAGTGELFF.

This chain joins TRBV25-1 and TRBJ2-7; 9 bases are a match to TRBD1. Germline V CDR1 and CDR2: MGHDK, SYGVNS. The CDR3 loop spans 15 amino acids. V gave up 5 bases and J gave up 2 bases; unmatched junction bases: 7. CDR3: CASSPGTGPTYEQYF. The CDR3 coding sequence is TGTGCCAGCAGTCCCGGGACAGGGCCCACCTACGAGCAGTACTTC.

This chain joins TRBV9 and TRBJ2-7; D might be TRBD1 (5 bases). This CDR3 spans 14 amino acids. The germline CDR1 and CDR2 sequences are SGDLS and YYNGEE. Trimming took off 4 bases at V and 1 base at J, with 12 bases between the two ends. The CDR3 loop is CASSSREFSYEQYF. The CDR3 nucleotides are TGTGCCAGCAGCTCCAGGGAATTTTCCTACGAGCAGTACTTC.

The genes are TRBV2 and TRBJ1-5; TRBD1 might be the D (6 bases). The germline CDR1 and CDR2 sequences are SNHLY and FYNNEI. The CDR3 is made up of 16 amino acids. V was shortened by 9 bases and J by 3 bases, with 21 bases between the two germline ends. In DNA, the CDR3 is TGTGCCAGTTCCCTTATAACAGGGATTACCAATCAGCCCCAGCATTTT. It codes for CASSLITGITNQPQHF.

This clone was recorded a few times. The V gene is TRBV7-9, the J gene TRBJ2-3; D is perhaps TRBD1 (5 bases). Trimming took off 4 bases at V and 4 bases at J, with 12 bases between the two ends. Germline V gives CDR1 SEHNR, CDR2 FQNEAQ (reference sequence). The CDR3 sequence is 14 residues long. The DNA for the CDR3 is TGTGCCAGCAGCTCCCAGACAGTAGCAGATACGCAGTATTTT. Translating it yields CASSSQTVADTQYF.

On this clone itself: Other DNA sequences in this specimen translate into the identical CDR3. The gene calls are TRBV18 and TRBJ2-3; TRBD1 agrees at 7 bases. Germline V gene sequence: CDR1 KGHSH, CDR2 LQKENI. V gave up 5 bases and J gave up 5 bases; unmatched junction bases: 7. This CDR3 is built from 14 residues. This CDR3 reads CASSKTGIRDTQYF. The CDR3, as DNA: TGTGCCAGCTCAAAGACAGGGATAAGAGATACGCAGTATTTT.

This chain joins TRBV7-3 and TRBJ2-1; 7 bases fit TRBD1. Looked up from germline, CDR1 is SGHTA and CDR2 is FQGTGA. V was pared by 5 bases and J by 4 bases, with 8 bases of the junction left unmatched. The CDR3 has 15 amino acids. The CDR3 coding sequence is TGTGCCAGCAGCCAGACCGGGACAGAGTACAATGAGCAGTTCTTC. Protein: CASSQTGTEYNEQFF. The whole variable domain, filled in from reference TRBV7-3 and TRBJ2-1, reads GAGVSQTPSNKVTEKGKYVELRCDPISGHTALYWYRQSLGQGPEFLIYFQGTGAADDSGLPNDRFFAVRPEGSVSTLKIQRTERGDSAVYLCASSQTGTEYNEQFFGPGTRLTVL.

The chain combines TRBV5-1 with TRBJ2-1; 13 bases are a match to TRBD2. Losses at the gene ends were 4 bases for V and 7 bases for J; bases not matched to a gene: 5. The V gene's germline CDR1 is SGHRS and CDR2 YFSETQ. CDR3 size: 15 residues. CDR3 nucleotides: TGCGCCAGCAGCGGACTAGCGGGAGTTGAAAATGAGCAGTTCTTC. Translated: CASSGLAGVENEQFF.

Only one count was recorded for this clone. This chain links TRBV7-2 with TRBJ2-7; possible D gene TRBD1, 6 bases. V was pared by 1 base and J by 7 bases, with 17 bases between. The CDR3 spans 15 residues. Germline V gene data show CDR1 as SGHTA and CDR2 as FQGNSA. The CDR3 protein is CASSLDRLQGREQYF. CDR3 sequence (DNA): TGTGCCAGCAGCTTAGATAGATTACAGGGTAGGGAGCAGTACTTC.

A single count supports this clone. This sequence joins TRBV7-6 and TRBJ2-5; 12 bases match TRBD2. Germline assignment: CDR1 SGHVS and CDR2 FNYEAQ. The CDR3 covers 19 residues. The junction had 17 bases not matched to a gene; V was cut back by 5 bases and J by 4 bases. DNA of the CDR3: TGTGCCAGCAGCACCCCGCTAGCGGGAGGGCCAAGGGCGTTAGAGACCCAGTACTTC. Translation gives CASSTPLAGGPRALETQYF.

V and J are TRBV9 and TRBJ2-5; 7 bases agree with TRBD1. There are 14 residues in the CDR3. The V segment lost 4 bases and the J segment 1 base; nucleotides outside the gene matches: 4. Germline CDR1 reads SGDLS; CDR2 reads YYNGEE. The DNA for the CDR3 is TGTGCCAGCAGCCCCCGACAGGGCCAAGAGACCCAGTACTTC. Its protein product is CASSPRQGQETQYF.

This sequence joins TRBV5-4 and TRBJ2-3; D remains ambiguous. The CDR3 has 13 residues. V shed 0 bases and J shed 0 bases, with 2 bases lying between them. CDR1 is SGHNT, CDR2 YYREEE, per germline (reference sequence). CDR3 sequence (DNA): TGTGCCAGCAGCTTGGCGAGCACAGATACGCAGTATTTT. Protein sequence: CASSLASTDTQYF. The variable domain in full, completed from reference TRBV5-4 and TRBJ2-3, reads ETGVTQSPTHLIKTRGQQVTLRCSSQSGHNTVSWYQQALGQGPQFIFQYYREEENGRGNFPPRFSGLQFPNYSSELNVNALELDDSALYLCASSLASTDTQYFGPGTRLTVL.

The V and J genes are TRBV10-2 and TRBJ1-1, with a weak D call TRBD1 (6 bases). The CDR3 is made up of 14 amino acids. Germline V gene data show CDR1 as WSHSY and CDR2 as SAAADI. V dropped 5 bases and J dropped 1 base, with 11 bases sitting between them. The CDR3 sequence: CASSTGWGNTEAFF. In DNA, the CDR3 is TGCGCCAGCAGTACAGGGTGGGGGAACACTGAAGCTTTCTTT.

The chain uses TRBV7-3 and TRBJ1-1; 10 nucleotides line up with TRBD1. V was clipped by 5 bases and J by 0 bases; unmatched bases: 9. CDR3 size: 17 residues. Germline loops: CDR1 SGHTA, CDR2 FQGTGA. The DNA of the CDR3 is TGTGCCAGCAGCAGACCGGGACAGGGGTCTATGAACACTGAAGCTTTCTTT. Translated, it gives CASSRPGQGSMNTEAFF.

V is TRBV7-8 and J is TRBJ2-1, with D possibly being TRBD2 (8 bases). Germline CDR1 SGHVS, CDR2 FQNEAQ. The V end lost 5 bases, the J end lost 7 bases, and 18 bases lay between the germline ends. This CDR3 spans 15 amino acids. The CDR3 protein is CASSHRGREENEQFF. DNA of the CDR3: TGTGCCAGCAGCCATAGGGGGCGGGAGGAAAATGAGCAGTTCTTC.

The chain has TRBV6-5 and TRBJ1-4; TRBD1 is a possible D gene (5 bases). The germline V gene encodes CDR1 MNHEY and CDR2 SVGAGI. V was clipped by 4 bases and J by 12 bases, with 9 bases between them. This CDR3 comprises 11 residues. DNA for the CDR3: TGTGCCAGCAGTTGGGGGAGGGAACTGTTTTTT. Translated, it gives CASSWGRELFF.